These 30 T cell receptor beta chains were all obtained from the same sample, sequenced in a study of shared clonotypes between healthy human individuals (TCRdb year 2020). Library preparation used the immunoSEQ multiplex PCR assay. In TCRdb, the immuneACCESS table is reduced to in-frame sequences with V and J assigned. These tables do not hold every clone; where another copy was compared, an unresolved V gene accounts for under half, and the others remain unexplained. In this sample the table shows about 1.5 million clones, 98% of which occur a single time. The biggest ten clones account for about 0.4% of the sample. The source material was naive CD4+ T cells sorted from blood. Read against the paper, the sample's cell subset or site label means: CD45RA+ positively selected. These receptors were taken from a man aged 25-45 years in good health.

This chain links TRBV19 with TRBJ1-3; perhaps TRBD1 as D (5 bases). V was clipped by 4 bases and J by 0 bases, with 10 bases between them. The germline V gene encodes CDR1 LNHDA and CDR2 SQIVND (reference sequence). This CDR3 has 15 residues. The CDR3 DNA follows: TGTGCCAGTAGTACCCGGGACCTCTCTGGAAACACCATATATTTT. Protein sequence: CASSTRDLSGNTIYF.

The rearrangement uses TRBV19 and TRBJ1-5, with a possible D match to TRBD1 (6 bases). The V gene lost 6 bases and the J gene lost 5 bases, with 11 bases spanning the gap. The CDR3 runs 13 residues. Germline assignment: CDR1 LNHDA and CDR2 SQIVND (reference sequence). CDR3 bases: TGTGCCAGTAGCCTAGGGGGGGATCAGCCCCAGCATTTT. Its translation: CASSLGGDQPQHF.

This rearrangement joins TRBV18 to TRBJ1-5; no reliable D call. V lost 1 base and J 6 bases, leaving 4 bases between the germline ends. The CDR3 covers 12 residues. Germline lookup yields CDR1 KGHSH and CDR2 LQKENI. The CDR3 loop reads CASSPQGQPQHF. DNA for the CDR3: TGTGCCAGCTCACCACAGGGTCAGCCCCAGCATTTT. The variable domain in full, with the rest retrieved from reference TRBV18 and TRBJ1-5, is NAGVMQNPRHLVRRRGQEARLRCSPMKGHSHVYWYRQLPEEGLKFMVYLQKENIIDESGMPKERFSAEFPKEGPSILRIQQVVRGDSAAYFCASSPQGQPQHFGDGTRLSIL.

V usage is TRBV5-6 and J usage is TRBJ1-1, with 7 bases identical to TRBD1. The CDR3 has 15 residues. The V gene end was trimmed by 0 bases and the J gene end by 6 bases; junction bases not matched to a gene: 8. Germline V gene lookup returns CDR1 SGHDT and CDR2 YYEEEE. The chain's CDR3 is CASSLAEGTASEAFF. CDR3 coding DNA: TGTGCCAGCAGCTTGGCAGAAGGGACAGCTTCTGAAGCTTTCTTT.

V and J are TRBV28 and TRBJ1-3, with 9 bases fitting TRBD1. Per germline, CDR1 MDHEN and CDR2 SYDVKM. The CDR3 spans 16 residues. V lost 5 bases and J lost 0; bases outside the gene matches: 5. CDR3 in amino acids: CASSRPGQGSGNTIYF. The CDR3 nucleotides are TGTGCCAGCAGTCGACCGGGACAGGGCTCTGGAAACACCATATATTTT.

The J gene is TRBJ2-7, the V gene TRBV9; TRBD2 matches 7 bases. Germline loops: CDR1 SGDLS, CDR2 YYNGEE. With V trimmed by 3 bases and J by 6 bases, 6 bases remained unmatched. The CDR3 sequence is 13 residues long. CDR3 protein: CASSGRLASEQYF. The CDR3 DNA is TGTGCCAGCAGCGGGCGACTAGCATCCGAGCAGTACTTC.

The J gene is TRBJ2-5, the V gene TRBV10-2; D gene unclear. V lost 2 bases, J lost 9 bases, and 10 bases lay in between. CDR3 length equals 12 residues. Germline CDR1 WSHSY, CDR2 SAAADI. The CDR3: CASSERKAAQYF. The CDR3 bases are TGCGCCAGCAGTGAGAGGAAGGCGGCCCAGTACTTC.

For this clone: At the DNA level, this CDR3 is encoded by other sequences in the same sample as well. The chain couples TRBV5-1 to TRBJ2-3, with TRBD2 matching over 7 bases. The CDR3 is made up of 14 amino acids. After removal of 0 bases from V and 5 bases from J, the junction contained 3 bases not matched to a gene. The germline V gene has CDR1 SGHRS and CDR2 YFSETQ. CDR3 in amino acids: CASSLGLAEDTQYF. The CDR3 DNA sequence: TGCGCCAGCAGCTTGGGCCTAGCGGAAGATACGCAGTATTTT.

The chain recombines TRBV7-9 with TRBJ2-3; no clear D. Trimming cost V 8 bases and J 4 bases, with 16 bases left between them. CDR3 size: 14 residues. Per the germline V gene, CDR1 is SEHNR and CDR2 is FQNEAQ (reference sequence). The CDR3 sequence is CASGLFGAADTQYF. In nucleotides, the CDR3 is TGTGCCAGCGGTCTTTTTGGAGCTGCAGATACGCAGTATTTT.

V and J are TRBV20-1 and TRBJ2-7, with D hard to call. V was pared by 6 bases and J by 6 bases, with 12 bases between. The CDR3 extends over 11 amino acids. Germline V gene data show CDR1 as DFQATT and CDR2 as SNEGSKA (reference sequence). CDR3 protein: CSASSLREQYF. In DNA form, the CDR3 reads TGCAGTGCAAGCTCCCTTCGCGAGCAGTACTTC.

The CDR3: CASSQSGSSYEQYF. The CDR3 DNA follows: TGTGCCAGCAGCCAGAGCGGGAGCTCCTACGAGCAGTACTTC. The rearrangement joins TRBV4-2 to TRBJ2-7, with TRBD2 identical over 8 bases. The germline V gene encodes CDR1 LGHNA and CDR2 YNFKEQ. This CDR3 spans 14 amino acids. The ends lost 3 bases at V and 0 bases at J; junction bases unmatched: 1.

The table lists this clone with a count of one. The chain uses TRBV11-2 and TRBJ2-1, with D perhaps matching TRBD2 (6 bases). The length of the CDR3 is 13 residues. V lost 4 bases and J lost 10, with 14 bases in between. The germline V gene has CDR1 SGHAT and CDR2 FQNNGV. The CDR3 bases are TGTGCCAGCAGCTACCGCTGGGGGGACGAGCAGTTCTTC. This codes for CASSYRWGDEQFF.

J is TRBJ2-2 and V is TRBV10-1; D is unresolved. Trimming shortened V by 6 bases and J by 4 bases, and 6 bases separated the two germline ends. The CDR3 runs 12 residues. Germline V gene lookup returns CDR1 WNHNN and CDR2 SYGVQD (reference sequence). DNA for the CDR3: TGCGCCAGCAGGGGTACCACCGGGGAGCTGTTTTTT. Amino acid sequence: CASRGTTGELFF.

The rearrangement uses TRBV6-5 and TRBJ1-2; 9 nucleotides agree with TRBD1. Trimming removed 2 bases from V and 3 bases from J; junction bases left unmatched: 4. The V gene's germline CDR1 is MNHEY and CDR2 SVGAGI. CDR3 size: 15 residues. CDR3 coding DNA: TGTGCCAGCAGTTACCGGGGACAGGGCGACTATGGCTACACCTTC. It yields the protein CASSYRGQGDYGYTF.

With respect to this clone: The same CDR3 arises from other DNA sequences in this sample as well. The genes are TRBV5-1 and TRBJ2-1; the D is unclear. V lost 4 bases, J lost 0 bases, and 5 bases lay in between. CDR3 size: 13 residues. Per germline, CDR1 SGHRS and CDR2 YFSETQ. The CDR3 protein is CASSPDSYNEQFF. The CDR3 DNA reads TGCGCCAGCAGCCCCGACTCCTACAATGAGCAGTTCTTC. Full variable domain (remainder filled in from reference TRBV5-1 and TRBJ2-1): KAGVTQTPRYLIKTRGQQVTLSCSPISGHRSVSWYQQTPGQGLQFLFEYFSETQRNKGNFPGRFSGRQFSNSRSEMNVSTLELGDSALYLCASSPDSYNEQFFGPGTRLTVL.

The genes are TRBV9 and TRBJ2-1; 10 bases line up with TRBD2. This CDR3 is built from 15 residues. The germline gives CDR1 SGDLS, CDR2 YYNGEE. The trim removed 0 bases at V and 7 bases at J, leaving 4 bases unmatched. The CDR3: CASSVALAGVNEQFF. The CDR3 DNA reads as TGTGCCAGCAGCGTAGCTCTAGCGGGGGTGAATGAGCAGTTCTTC.

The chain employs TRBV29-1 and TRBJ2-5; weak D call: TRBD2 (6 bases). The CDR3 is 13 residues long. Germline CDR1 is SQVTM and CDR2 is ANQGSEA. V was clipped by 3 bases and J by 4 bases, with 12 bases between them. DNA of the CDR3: TGCAGCGTTGACGGAGGGGACCGAGAGACCCAGTACTTC. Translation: CSVDGGDRETQYF.

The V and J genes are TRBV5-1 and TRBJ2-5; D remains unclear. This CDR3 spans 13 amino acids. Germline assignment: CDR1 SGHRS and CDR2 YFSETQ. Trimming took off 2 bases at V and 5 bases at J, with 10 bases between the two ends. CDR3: CASSFSSTETQYF. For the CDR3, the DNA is TGCGCCAGCAGCTTTAGTTCCACGGAGACCCAGTACTTC.

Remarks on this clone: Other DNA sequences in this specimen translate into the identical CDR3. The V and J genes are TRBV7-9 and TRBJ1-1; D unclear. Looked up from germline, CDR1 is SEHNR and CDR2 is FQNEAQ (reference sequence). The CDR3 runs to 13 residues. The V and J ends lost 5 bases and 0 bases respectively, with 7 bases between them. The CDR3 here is CASSPRMNTEAFF. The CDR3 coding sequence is TGTGCCAGCAGCCCCCGCATGAACACTGAAGCTTTCTTT.

CDR3 nucleotides: TGTGCCAGCAGCGTCAGGGGGGAATCGACCCAGTACTTC. Translated: CASSVRGESTQYF. The J gene is TRBJ2-5, the V gene TRBV27; D is possibly TRBD1 (7 bases). Germline V gene lookup returns CDR1 MNHEY and CDR2 SMNVEV (reference sequence). This CDR3 comprises 13 residues. The V end was cut by 6 bases, the J end by 7 bases, with 15 bases between.

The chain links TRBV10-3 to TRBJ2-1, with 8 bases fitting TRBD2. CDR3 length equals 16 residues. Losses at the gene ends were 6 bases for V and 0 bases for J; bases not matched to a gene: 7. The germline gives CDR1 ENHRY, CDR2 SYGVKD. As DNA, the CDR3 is TGTGCCATCAGCCCCGGACTAGCCAGCTCCTACAATGAGCAGTTCTTC. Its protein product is CAISPGLASSYNEQFF.

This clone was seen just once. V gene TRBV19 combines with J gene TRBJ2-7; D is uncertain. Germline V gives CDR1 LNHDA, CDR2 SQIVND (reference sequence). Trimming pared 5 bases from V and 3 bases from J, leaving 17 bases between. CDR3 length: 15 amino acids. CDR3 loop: CASSLYSTANYEQYF. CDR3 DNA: TGTGCCAGTAGTCTATACTCAACTGCCAACTACGAGCAGTACTTC.

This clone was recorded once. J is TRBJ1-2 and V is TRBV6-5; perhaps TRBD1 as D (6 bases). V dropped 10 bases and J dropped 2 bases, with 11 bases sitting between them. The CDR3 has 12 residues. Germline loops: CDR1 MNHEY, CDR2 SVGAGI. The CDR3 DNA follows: TGTGCCACATACAGGGCCAACTATGGCTACACCTTC. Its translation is CATYRANYGYTF.

The CDR3 DNA is TGTGCCAGCAGCGTAGAGTCCGGGAGAGGTGAGCAGTTCTTC. Protein product: CASSVESGRGEQFF. The V gene is TRBV9, the J gene TRBJ2-1; possibly TRBD2 for D (6 bases). This CDR3 comprises 14 residues. Between the trimmed V and J ends, which lost 0 bases and 9 bases, there was a span of 13 bases. CDR1 SGDLS and CDR2 YYNGEE come from the germline V gene.

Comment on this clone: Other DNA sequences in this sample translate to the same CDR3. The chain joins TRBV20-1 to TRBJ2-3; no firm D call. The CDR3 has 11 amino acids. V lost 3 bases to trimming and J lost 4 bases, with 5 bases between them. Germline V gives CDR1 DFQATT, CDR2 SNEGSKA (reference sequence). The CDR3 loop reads CSARFPDTQYF. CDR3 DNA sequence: TGCAGTGCTAGGTTCCCAGATACGCAGTATTTT.

This chain's CDR3 is CASSKDSGRATDTQYF. The CDR3 DNA sequence: TGCGCCAGCAGCAAAGATAGCGGGAGGGCCACAGATACGCAGTATTTT. The chain couples TRBV5-1 to TRBJ2-3, with 11 bases fitting TRBD2. CDR3 length: 16 amino acids. The V gene end was trimmed by 4 bases and the J gene end by 2 bases; junction bases not matched to a gene: 6. In germline, CDR1 is SGHRS, CDR2 YFSETQ. The entire variable domain, with the rest obtained from reference TRBV5-1 and TRBJ2-3, is as follows: KAGVTQTPRYLIKTRGQQVTLSCSPISGHRSVSWYQQTPGQGLQFLFEYFSETQRNKGNFPGRFSGRQFSNSRSEMNVSTLELGDSALYLCASSKDSGRATDTQYFGPGTRLTVL.

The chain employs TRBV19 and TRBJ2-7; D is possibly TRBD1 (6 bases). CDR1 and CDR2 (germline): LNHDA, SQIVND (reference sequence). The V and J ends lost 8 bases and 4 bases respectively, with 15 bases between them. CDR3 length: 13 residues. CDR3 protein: CASRPGHQYEQYF. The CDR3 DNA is TGTGCCAGTCGACCGGGACACCAGTACGAGCAGTACTTC.

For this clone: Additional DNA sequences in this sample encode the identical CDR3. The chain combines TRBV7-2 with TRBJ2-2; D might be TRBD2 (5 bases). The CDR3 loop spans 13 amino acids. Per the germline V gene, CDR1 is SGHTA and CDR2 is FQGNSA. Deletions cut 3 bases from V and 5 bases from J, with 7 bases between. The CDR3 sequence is CASSLRGTGELFF. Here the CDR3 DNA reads TGTGCCAGCAGCTTGAGAGGGACCGGGGAGCTGTTTTTT.

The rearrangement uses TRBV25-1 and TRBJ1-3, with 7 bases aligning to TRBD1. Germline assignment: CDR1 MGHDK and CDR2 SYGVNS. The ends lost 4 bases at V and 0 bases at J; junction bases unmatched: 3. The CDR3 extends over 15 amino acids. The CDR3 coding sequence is TGTGCCAGCAGTGCGTGGACAGGCTCTGGAAACACCATATATTTT. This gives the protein CASSAWTGSGNTIYF.

The CDR3 is CASSETMGDLGGTDTQYF. In DNA form, the CDR3 reads TGTGCCAGCAGTGAAACAATGGGGGACTTAGGGGGCACAGATACGCAGTATTTT. J is TRBJ2-3 and V is TRBV6-1; weak D call: TRBD2 (6 bases). This CDR3 contains 18 residues. The germline gives CDR1 MNHNS, CDR2 SASEGT. Deletions cut 2 bases from V and 1 base from J, with 19 bases between.